The T cell receptor (beta chain) under discussion was sequenced for a study of T cell repertoires in cytomegalovirus infection. Study information: Indications came from public TCR beta signatures; they pointed to CMV infection and to a matching HLA type. Notes on the study in general: CMV-specific TCR beta clonotypes restricted by HLA-C were the ones dominating the ex vivo response.

The J segment lost 2 bases and the V segment lost 4 bases, leaving 8 bases of the junction unmatched. Germline-derived CDR1 and CDR2 are SGHTA and FQGNSA. The CDR3 runs to 16 residues. This clonotype was seen many times. Its antigen is as yet unknown. Via MiXCR, TCRdb re-called the reads, giving one row per CDR3 protein. Counted here are roughly 500,000 distinct CDR3 sequences, under 55% occurring once; the ten biggest clones make up 35% to 50%. The TCR originated in a human donor in good health (CMV status not recorded). Some clones in this sample may be carry-over from other donors' samples. The genes are TRBV7-2 and TRBJ1-1, with 9 bases that match TRBD1. The sequencing here drew on cultured PBMCs, taken from culture after CMV antigen stimulation. The CDR3 DNA is TGTGCCAGCAGCTCCAGCCGACAGGGGGTTAACACTGAAGCTTTCTTT. Translating it yields CASSSSRQGVNTEAFF.